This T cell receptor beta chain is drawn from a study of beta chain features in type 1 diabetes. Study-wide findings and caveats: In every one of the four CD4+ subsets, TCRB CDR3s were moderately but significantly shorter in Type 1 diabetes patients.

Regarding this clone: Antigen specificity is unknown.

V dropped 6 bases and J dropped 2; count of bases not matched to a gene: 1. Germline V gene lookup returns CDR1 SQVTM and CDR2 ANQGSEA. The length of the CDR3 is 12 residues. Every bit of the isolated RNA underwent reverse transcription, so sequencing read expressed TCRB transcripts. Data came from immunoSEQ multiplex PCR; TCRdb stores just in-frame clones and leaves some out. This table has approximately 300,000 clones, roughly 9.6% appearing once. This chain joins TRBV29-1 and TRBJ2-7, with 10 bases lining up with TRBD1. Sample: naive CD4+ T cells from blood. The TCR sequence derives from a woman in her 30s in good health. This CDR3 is CSVGTGAYEQYF. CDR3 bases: TGCAGCGTCGGGACAGGGGCCTACGAGCAGTACTTC.